The entry below describes one T cell receptor beta chain. There is no known antigen for this receptor. No base quality values were provided; no much bigger clone lies one nucleotide off. The trial excluded patients who had a history of autoimmune disease or who were on systemic immunosuppression. Peripheral blood for TCR sequencing was collected from all dose cohorts at baseline, on cycle 4 day 1, and on cycle 7 day 1. The samples were taken from a phase I, first-in-human, multicenter, open-label dose-escalation trial of ivuxolimab. Adults with locally advanced or metastatic melanoma, renal cell, hepatocellular, or head and neck squamous cell carcinoma were enrolled in the trial. CD4+ and CD8+ T cells were sorted separately from peripheral blood before TCR sequencing. From the cysteine up to the phenylalanine, the CDR3 has a length of 11 residues. Of the read, only the CDR3 DNA is kept; its 33 bases are in frame from base 1. CDR1 is given as MNHNS and CDR2 as SASEGT, both from the germline V gene. The germline ends are 7 bases apart after V is trimmed by 10 bases and J by 0 bases.

These data are taken from a study of OX40 agonist ivuxolimab in advanced cancers. With respect to the entire study: Ivuxolimab was a fully human IgG2 agonistic monoclonal antibody targeting the costimulatory receptor OX40 (CD134). Intravenous ivuxolimab was administered to patients every 2 weeks at six dose levels: 0.01, 0.1, 0.3, 1.5, 3 and 10 mg/kg. Peripheral TCRbeta sequencing was intended to test whether TCR sequence diversity was altered and clonal T-cell expansion was caused by ivuxolimab. Of the approximately 54 patients in dose escalation, 19 had hepatocellular carcinoma, approximately 15 had melanoma, 9 had renal cell carcinoma and 9 had head and neck cancer. Partial responses occurred in three dose-escalation patients: two with cutaneous melanoma and one with hepatocellular carcinoma. Patients were allowed to have had prior anti-PD-1, anti-PD-L1 or anti-CTLA-4 therapy, and around two fifths of the dose-escalation patients had been treated with checkpoint inhibitors. The dose-escalation cohort was 82.7% male with a mean age of approximately 59 years, ranging from about 23 to 85. The paper covers the monotherapy dose-escalation part of the phase I ivuxolimab trial, which included N ≈ 50 patients.

Genomic DNA was isolated from the sorted cells so that the TCRbeta CDR3 region could be sequenced. The immunoSEQ Assay was used for sequencing of TCRbeta CDR3 regions. Here the immuneACCESS table is served through TCRdb, limited to in-frame sequences with V and J called. Missing clones are a known gap in these copies; in checked studies unresolved V genes cover under half, and the rest lacks a known reason. This sample has tens of thousands of clones in its table, and about 90% of those were observed once. Of the sample, approximately 1.8% is held by the ten largest clones. General study outcomes and caveats: In partial responders in the 0.1-3.0 mg/kg groups, normalized peripheral clonal expansion was found to be among the lowest, especially among CD8+ T cells. Low levels of normalized T-cell clonal expansion were also seen in some patients who did not respond. At doses of 0.1 to 3.0 mg/kg, clonal expansion of both CD4+ and CD8+ blood T cells was observed from baseline to week 6. Antigen specificity was not determined for the clonally expanded peripheral T cells. After ivuxolimab, expanded clones were on average more numerous among CD8+ T cells than among CD4+ T cells.

Rearrangement joined TRBV6-1 to TRBJ2-7; the D gene assignment is ambiguous. The source is an adult with an advanced solid tumor such as melanoma, head and neck, liver or kidney cancer. The sequences come from CD4+ or CD8+ T cells sorted from blood, collected in a trial of the OX40 agonist ivuxolimab. In nucleotide form, the sequence is TGTGCCACCAAAAGCTCCTACGAGCAGTACTTC. Translated, it reads CATKSSYEQYF.